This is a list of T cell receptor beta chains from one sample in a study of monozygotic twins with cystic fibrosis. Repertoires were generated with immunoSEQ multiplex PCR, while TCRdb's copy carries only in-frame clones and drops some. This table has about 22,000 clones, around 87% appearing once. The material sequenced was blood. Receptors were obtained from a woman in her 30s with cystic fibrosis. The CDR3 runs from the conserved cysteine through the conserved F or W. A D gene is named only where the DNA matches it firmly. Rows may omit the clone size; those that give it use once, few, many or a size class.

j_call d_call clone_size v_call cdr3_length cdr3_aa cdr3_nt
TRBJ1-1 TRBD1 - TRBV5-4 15 CASSLGQGENTEAFF TGTGCCAGCAGCCTTGGACAGGGAGAAAACACTGAAGCTTTCTTT
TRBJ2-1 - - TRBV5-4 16 CASSLRGVRSYNEQFF TGTGCCAGCAGCTTGAGGGGGGTGCGATCCTACAATGAGCAGTTCTTC
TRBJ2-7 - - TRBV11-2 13 CASSFGPQHEQYF TGTGCCAGCAGCTTCGGGCCACAACACGAGCAGTACTTC
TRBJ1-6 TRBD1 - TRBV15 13 CATGGQGNSPLHF TGTGCCACCGGGGGACAGGGGAATTCACCCCTCCACTTT
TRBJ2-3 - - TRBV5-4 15 CASSSARGSTDTQYF TGTGCCAGCAGCTCGGCTAGGGGGAGCACAGATACGCAGTATTTT
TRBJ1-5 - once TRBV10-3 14 CAISGASAGQPQHF TGTGCCATCAGTGGTGCGAGCGCGGGTCAGCCCCAGCATTTT
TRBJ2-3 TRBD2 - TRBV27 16 CASGSLLAGGADTQYF TGTGCCAGCGGATCCCTACTAGCGGGGGGGGCAGATACGCAGTATTTT
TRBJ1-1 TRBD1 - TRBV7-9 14 CASSLGQANTEAFF TGTGCCAGCAGCCTCGGACAGGCAAACACTGAAGCTTTCTTT
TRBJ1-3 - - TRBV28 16 CASSLPGRPSGNTIYF TGTGCCAGCAGTTTACCCGGACGACCCTCTGGAAACACCATATATTTT
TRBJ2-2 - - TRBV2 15 CASREFDRNTGELFF TGTGCCAGCAGGGAATTCGACAGGAACACCGGGGAGCTGTTTTTT
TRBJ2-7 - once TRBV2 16 CASSGYMGDISYEQYF TGTGCCAGCAGTGGGTACATGGGGGACATATCCTACGAGCAGTACTTC
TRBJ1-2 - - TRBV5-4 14 CASSLSSLNYGYTF TGTGCCAGCAGCTTGTCCAGCCTAAACTATGGCTACACCTTC
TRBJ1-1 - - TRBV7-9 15 CASSFGGTRYTEAFF TGTGCCAGCAGCTTCGGGGGGACAAGGTACACTGAAGCTTTCTTT
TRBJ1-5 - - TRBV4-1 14 CASSQGGILQPQHF TGCGCCAGCAGCCAGGGGGGCATTCTTCAGCCCCAGCATTTT
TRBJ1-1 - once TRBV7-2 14 CASSLGAGNTEAFF TGTGCCAGCAGCTTAGGGGCAGGGAACACTGAAGCTTTCTTT
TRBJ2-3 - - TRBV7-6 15 CASSLEARYTDTQYF TGTGCCAGCAGCTTAGAGGCCAGGTACACAGATACGCAGTATTTT
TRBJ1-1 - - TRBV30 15 CAWSIGPGVNTEAFF TGTGCCTGGAGCATCGGCCCGGGGGTGAACACTGAAGCTTTCTTT
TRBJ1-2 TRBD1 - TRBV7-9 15 CASSLALRDSYGYTF TGTGCCAGCAGCTTAGCCCTCCGGGACAGCTATGGCTACACCTTC
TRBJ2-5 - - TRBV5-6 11 CASSLRETQYF TGTGCCAGCAGCCTTCGAGAGACCCAGTACTTC
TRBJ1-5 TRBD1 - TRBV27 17 CASSLWGDRGVNQPQHF TGTGCCAGCAGTTTATGGGGGGACAGGGGGGTCAATCAGCCCCAGCATTTT
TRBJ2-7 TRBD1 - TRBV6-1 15 CASSEAGTGSYEQYF TGTGCCAGCAGTGAGGCCGGGACAGGTTCCTACGAGCAGTACTTC
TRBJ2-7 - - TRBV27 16 CASSTRRGGGSYEQYF TGTGCCAGCAGCACTCGCAGGGGAGGGGGCTCCTACGAGCAGTACTTC
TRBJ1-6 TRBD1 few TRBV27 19 CASSLRQGPFSSYNSPLHF TGTGCCAGCAGTTTACGACAGGGCCCTTTTAGCTCCTATAATTCACCCCTCCACTTT
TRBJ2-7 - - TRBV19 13 CASSWERGGEQYF TGTGCCAGTAGTTGGGAAAGGGGAGGCGAGCAGTACTTC
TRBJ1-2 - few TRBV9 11 CASSSLGGYTF TGTGCCAGCAGCTCCCTCGGTGGCTACACCTTC
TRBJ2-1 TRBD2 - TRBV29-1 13 CSVEPSGGNEQFF TGCAGCGTTGAGCCTAGCGGGGGGAATGAGCAGTTCTTC
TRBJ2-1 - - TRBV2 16 CASSLPRTGDHNEQFF TGTGCCAGCAGCCTGCCTAGAACGGGGGATCACAATGAGCAGTTCTTC
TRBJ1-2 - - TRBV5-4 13 CASSLVGSRGYTF TGTGCCAGCAGCTTGGTAGGGTCAAGGGGCTACACCTTC
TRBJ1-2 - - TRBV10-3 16 CAISESMNRAAYGYTF TGTGCCATCAGTGAGTCAATGAACAGGGCCGCCTATGGCTACACCTTC
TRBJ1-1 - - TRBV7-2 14 CASSSRARYTEAFF TGTGCCAGCAGCTCCCGAGCGAGGTACACTGAAGCTTTCTTT
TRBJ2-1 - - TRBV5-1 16 CASSLATGRSYNEQFF TGCGCCAGCAGCTTGGCTACAGGGAGGTCTTACAATGAGCAGTTCTTC
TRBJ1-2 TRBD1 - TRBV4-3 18 CASSQDGFGTGGNYGYTF TGCGCCAGCAGCCAAGACGGTTTTGGGACAGGGGGTAACTATGGCTACACCTTC
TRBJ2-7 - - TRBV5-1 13 CASSLVGGDEQYF TGCGCCAGCAGCTTGGTCGGGGGCGACGAGCAGTACTTC
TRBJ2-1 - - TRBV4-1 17 CASSQGRGASSYNEQFF TGCGCCAGCAGCCAGGGAAGGGGGGCCAGCTCCTACAATGAGCAGTTCTTC
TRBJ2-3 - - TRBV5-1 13 CASSWDGTDTQYF TGCGCCAGCAGCTGGGACGGCACAGATACGCAGTATTTT
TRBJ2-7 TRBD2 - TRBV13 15 CASSLKVGGAYEQYF TGTGCCAGCAGCTTAAAGGTTGGGGGGGCCTACGAGCAGTACTTC
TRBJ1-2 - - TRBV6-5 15 CASSYSSDITYGYTF TGTGCCAGCAGTTACTCGTCCGACATTACCTATGGCTACACCTTC
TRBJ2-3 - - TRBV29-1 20 CSVEPEVDLGGGPNTDTQYF TGCAGCGTTGAGCCTGAAGTAGACCTGGGGGGAGGTCCCAACACAGATACGCAGTATTTT
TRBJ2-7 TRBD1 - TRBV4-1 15 CASSPNVDRVYEQYF TGCGCCAGCAGCCCAAATGTTGACAGGGTCTACGAGCAGTACTTC
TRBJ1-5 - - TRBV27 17 CASSFRASPTWNQPQHF TGTGCCAGCAGTTTCCGGGCCTCTCCGACCTGGAATCAGCCCCAGCATTTT
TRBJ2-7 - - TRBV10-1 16 CASSVNSPRKNYEQYF TGCGCCAGCAGTGTAAACAGCCCCCGAAAGAATTACGAGCAGTACTTC
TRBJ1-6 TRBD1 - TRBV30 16 CAYTIAGGQGHSPLHF TGTGCCTACACGATTGCCGGAGGACAGGGTCATTCACCCCTCCACTTT
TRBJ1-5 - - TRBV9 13 CASSVSPNQPQHF TGTGCCAGCAGCGTAAGCCCTAATCAGCCCCAGCATTTT
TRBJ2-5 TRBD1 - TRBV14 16 CASSQFRTGLKGTQYF TGTGCCAGCAGCCAATTTCGGACAGGCCTAAAGGGGACCCAGTACTTC
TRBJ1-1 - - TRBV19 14 CASSMGGGATEAFF TGTGCCAGTAGTATGGGAGGGGGTGCCACTGAAGCTTTCTTT